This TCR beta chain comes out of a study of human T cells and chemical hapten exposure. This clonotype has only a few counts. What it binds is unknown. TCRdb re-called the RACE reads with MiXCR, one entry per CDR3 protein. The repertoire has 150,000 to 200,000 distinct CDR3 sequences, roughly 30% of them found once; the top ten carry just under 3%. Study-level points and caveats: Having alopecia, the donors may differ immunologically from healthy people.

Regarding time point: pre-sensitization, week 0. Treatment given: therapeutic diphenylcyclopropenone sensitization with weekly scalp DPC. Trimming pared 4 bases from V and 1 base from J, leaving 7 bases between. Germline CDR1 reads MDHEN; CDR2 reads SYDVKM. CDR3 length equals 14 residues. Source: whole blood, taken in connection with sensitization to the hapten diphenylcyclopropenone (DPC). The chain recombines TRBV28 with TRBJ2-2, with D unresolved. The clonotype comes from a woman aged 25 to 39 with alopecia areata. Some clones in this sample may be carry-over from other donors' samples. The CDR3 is CASSSWGNTGELFF. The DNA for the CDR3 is TGTGCCAGCAGTTCATGGGGGAACACCGGGGAGCTGTTTTTT. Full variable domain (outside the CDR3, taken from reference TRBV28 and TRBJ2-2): DVKVTQSSRYLVKRTGEKVFLECVQDMDHENMFWYRQDPGLGLRLIYFSYDVKMKEKGDIPEGYSVSREKKERFSLILESASTNQTSMYLCASSSWGNTGELFFGEGSRLTVL.